Listed below are T cell receptor beta chains from one sample, sequenced in a study of response to subunit inactivated influenza vaccine. TCRdb used MiXCR to reprocess the RT-PCR reads, holding one entry per CDR3 protein. The data hold hundreds of thousands of distinct CDR3 sequences, with around 15% observed a single time. Specimen: PBMCs from blood, collected about 14 days before vaccination. All receptors come from a man aged 50 to 59 who received an inactivated influenza vaccine. CDR3s include the opening cysteine and the closing phenylalanine or tryptophan. A D gene is named only where the DNA matches it firmly. Clone sizes are given selectively: once, few, many, or a class where the clone is expanded.

>TRBJ1-1|TRBV5-1|.|many
CASSFQQGRNTEAFF
TGCGCCAGCAGCTTCCAACAGGGACGAAACACTGAAGCTTTCTTT
>TRBJ1-3|TRBV20-1|.|few
CSASDQGWAGNTIYF
TGCAGTGCTAGCGACCAGGGATGGGCTGGAAACACCATATATTTT
>TRBJ2-7|TRBV11-3|.|.
CASSLTWQADEQYF
TGTGCCAGCAGCTTAACCTGGCAGGCGGACGAGCAGTACTTC
>TRBJ2-3|TRBV20-1|TRBD1|.
CSARDLRDRGSTDTQYF
TGCAGTGCTAGAGATCTCCGGGACAGGGGAAGCACAGATACGCAGTATTTT
>TRBJ2-2|TRBV7-7|.|few
CASSLDWSTGELFF
TGTGCTAGCAGCTTGGACTGGAGCACCGGGGAGCTGTTTTTT
>TRBJ2-7|TRBV6-2/TRBV6-3|.|few
CASSSRGRSLGYEQYF
TGTGCCAGCAGTTCCCGTGGACGGAGCCTAGGGTACGAGCAGTACTTC
>TRBJ2-1|TRBV11-2|.|few
CASRTIRRGEQFF
TGTGCCAGCAGAACTATCAGAAGGGGTGAGCAGTTCTTC
>TRBJ2-1|TRBV7-2|.|many
CASSLAGINEQFF
TGCGCCAGCAGCTTGGCCGGGATAAATGAGCAGTTCTTC
>TRBJ2-2|TRBV15|TRBD2|.
CATSRGLAGGYTGELFF
TGTGCCACCAGCAGAGGACTAGCGGGGGGGTACACCGGGGAGCTGTTTTTT
>TRBJ2-7|TRBV7-6|.|few
CASSLGFSDMREQYF
TGTGCCAGCAGCTTAGGGTTTTCTGATATGAGGGAGCAGTACTTC
>TRBJ2-3|TRBV7-7|TRBD2|.
CASSPVAGRDTDTQYF
TGTGCTAGCAGCCCCGTAGCGGGACGAGACACAGATACGCAGTATTTT
>TRBJ2-1|TRBV7-2|.|few
CASSKGTIYGEQFF
TGTGCCAGCAGCAAGGGGACCATATATGGTGAGCAGTTCTTC
>TRBJ1-1|TRBV5-1|TRBD1|.
CASSSQGAMGDTEAFF
TGCGCCAGCAGCTCACAGGGGGCGATGGGTGACACTGAAGCTTTCTTT
>TRBJ2-3|TRBV12-3/TRBV12-4|TRBD2|many
CASSFAGGRTDTQYF
TGTGCCAGCAGTTTCGCGGGGGGGCGCACAGATACGCAGTATTTT
>TRBJ2-7|TRBV7-9|TRBD1|many
CASTLGQADYEQYF
TGTGCCAGCACCCTAGGACAGGCCGACTACGAGCAGTACTTC
>TRBJ2-3|TRBV3-1|.|few
CASSHVRGRGTDTQYF
TGTGCCAGCAGCCATGTTAGGGGAAGGGGCACAGATACGCAGTATTTT
>TRBJ2-2|TRBV27|.|few
CASSLGPTGLGNTGELFF
TGTGCCAGCAGTTTAGGTCCAACCGGACTCGGAAACACCGGGGAGCTGTTTTTT
>TRBJ2-5|TRBV10-3|TRBD2|.
CAISGTSGGLETQYF
TGTGCCATCAGTGGGACTAGCGGGGGTTTAGAGACCCAGTACTTC
>TRBJ2-1|TRBV9|.|few
CASSPRGGTYNEQFF
TGTGCCAGCAGCCCGAGGGGGGGCACCTACAATGAGCAGTTCTTC
>TRBJ1-5|TRBV6-2/TRBV6-3|TRBD1|few
CASSPGTGLNQPQHF
TGTGCCAGCAGCCCCGGGACAGGGCTCAATCAGCCCCAGCATTTT
>TRBJ2-5|TRBV24-1|.|few
CATSETNQETQYF
TGTGCCACCAGTGAAACGAACCAAGAGACCCAGTACTTC
>TRBJ2-5|TRBV28|TRBD2|.
CASSTLAVQGTQYF
TGTGCCAGCAGTACACTAGCGGTGCAGGGGACCCAGTACTTC
>TRBJ2-7|TRBV20-1|TRBD2|few
CSAIAASGSRHEQYF
TGCAGTGCTATTGCTGCTAGCGGGAGTAGACACGAGCAGTACTTC
>TRBJ2-5|TRBV5-6|.|few
CASSPSPDQETQYF
TGTGCCAGCAGCCCCTCACCCGATCAAGAGACCCAGTACTTC
>TRBJ1-2|TRBV28|.|few
CASTRTKYGYTF
TGTGCCAGCACCCGAACGAAGTATGGCTACACCTTC
>TRBJ1-2|TRBV21-1|.|.
CASSKSTGPDGYTF
TGTGCCAGCAGCAAATCGACAGGGCCGGATGGCTACACCTTC
>TRBJ2-6|TRBV29-1|.|few
CSAEDRFSGANVLTF
TGCAGCGCCGAGGACCGGTTCTCTGGGGCCAACGTCCTGACTTTC